This T cell receptor (beta chain) was sequenced in a study of beta chain features in type 1 diabetes. Study findings and constraints: Shorter TCRB CDR3s, moderately but significantly so, were found in Type 1 diabetes patients in all four CD4+ subsets. Type 1 diabetes patients had fewer VDJ junction insertions and more deletions.

Germline trimming cut 4 bases from V and 6 bases from J; bases unmatched to any gene: 11. This CDR3 is built from 16 residues. The germline V gene has CDR1 SGHRS and CDR2 YFSETQ. This clone was counted only a few times. No antigen is known for it. Every bit of the isolated RNA underwent reverse transcription, so sequencing read expressed TCRB transcripts. Repertoires were generated with immunoSEQ multiplex PCR, while TCRdb's copy carries only in-frame clones and drops some. The sample records around 250,000 clones, around 24% being singletons. The rearrangement links TRBV5-1 to TRBJ2-2; 8 nucleotides align to TRBD2. Sequenced: naive CD4+ T cells from blood. This sequence originates from a woman aged 25-40 years with type 1 diabetes. The CDR3 spells CASSLDREGPAGELFF. For the CDR3, the DNA is TGCGCCAGCAGCCTTGATCGGGAGGGCCCCGCCGGGGAGCTGTTTTTT.